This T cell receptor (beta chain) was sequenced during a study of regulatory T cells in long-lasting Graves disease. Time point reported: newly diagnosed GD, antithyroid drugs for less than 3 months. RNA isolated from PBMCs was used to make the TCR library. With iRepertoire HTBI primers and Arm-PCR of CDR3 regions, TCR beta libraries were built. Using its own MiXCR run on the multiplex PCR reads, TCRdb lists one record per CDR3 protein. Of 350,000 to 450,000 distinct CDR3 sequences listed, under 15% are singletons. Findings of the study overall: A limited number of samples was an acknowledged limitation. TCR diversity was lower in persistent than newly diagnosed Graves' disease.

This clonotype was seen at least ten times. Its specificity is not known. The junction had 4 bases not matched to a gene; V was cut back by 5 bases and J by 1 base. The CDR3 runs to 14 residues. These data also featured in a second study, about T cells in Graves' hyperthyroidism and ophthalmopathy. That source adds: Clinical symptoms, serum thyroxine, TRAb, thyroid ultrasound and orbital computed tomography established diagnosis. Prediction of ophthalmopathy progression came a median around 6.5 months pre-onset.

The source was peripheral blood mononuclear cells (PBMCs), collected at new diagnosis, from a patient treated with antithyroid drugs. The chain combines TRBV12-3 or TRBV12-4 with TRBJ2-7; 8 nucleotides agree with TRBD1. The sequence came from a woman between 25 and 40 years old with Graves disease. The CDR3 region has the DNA TGTGCCAGCAGTGTTGGACAGGGTTCCTACGAGCAGTACTTC. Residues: CASSVGQGSYEQYF.